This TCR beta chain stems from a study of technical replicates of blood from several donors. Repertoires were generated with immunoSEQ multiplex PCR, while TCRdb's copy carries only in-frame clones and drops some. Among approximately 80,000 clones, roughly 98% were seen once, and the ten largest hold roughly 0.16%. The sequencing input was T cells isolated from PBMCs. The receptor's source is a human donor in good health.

The CDR3 DNA sequence: TGCGCCAGCAGCCAAACTCCGGACAGGGGGCCTACTAATGAAAAACTGTTTTTT. Its protein is CASSQTPDRGPTNEKLFF. The chain joins TRBV4-1 to TRBJ1-4; 11 bases fit TRBD1. J lost 2 bases, V lost 2 bases, and 7 bases had no gene match. This CDR3 has 18 amino acids. Looked up from germline, CDR1 is MGHRA and CDR2 is YSYEKL.